The next 10 T cell receptor beta chains were all read from a single sample in a study of regulatory T cells in long-lasting Graves disease. Time point of the sample: newly diagnosed GD, antithyroid drugs for less than 3 months. PBMCs provided the RNA from which the TCR library was made. Both iRepertoire HTBI primers and Arm-PCR of CDR3 regions were used to build the TCR beta libraries. TCRdb re-called the multiplex PCR reads with MiXCR, one entry per CDR3 protein. The sample has about 210,000 distinct CDR3 sequences, about 19% seen once. These data were likewise used in another study, on T cells in Graves' hyperthyroidism and ophthalmopathy.

The sample consisted of peripheral blood mononuclear cells (PBMCs), taken at new diagnosis, from a patient treated with antithyroid drugs. The receptors were sampled from a woman aged 30 to 39 with Graves disease.

This clonotype was seen once. The chain is built from TRBV28 and TRBJ2-7; 9 bases line up with TRBD2. Germline loops: CDR1 MDHEN, CDR2 SYDVKM. J gave up 2 bases and V 2 bases, and 1 base lay outside the gene matches. The CDR3 is made up of 14 amino acids. CDR3 DNA sequence: TGTGCCAGCAGTTTAGCGGGAGGGGCCTACGAGCAGTACTTC. Translating gives CASSLAGGAYEQYF.

This chain uses TRBV9 with TRBJ1-1; D remains ambiguous. The V gene lost 4 bases and the J gene lost 3 bases, with 19 bases spanning the gap. The CDR3 consists of 16 residues. Per the germline V gene, CDR1 is SGDLS and CDR2 is YYNGEE. The CDR3 nucleotides are TGTGCCAGCAGCCCGGCCTCGGGGAAATCGGACACTGAAGCTTTCTTT. This codes for CASSPASGKSDTEAFF.

This clonotype was found once. This chain connects TRBV9 to TRBJ1-1; 7 nucleotides align to TRBD1. With 3 bases clipped from V and 5 bases from J, the junction kept 7 bases outside the gene matches. The length of the CDR3 is 14 residues. Germline V gene lookup returns CDR1 SGDLS and CDR2 YYNGEE. Written as DNA, the CDR3 is TGTGCCAGCAGCGCATTCTCAGGGGGAACTGAAGCTTTCTTT. This codes for CASSAFSGGTEAFF.

The chain recombines TRBV6-5 with TRBJ1-1; possible D gene TRBD1, 5 bases. Trimming left V 4 bases short and J 6 bases short, with 12 bases between. The CDR3 is 13 amino acids. Germline V gene sequence: CDR1 MNHEY, CDR2 SVGAGI. CDR3 region: CASSSVGGSEAFF. As DNA, the CDR3 is TGTGCCAGCAGTTCCGTGGGGGGTTCTGAAGCTTTCTTT.

This clonotype was counted many times. The rearrangement links TRBV12-3 or TRBV12-4 to TRBJ2-5, with a possible D match to TRBD2 (5 bases). The CDR3 spans 14 residues. Trimming left V 8 bases short and J 5 bases short, with 18 bases between. For the CDR3, the DNA is TGTGCCAGCCGTGGAAGCGCCTCGGGGGAGACCCAGTACTTC. Translation gives CASRGSASGETQYF.

The sample holds many counts of this clonotype. The chain is built from TRBV7-3 and TRBJ2-3; 7 bases align to TRBD2. Unmatched junction bases numbered 15, after V lost 5 bases and J lost 1 base. Germline assignment: CDR1 SGHTA and CDR2 FQGTGA. This CDR3 spans 18 amino acids. CDR3 region: CASSTRGGGVLGTDTQYF. CDR3 in DNA: TGTGCCAGCAGCACCCGGGGTGGGGGGGTCTTGGGCACAGATACGCAGTATTTT.

Ten or more counts support this clonotype. The chain links TRBV7-9 to TRBJ2-7; D remains ambiguous. This CDR3 comprises 13 residues. V shed 3 bases and J shed 4 bases, with 10 bases lying between them. Germline V gives CDR1 SEHNR, CDR2 FQNEAQ (reference sequence). CDR3 sequence reads: CASSFRQDYEQYF. In DNA form, the CDR3 reads TGTGCCAGCAGCTTTAGACAAGATTACGAGCAGTACTTC.

This clonotype was detected many times. The rearrangement joins TRBV6-5 to TRBJ2-1; D might be TRBD2 (6 bases). CDR3 size: 16 residues. V was cut by 2 bases and J by 4 bases, with 15 bases left in between. The germline V gene has CDR1 MNHEY and CDR2 SVGAGI. CDR3 loop: CASSYATSGTYNEQFF. CDR3 in DNA: TGTGCCAGCAGTTACGCAACATCCGGGACTTACAATGAGCAGTTCTTC.

This clonotype occurred many times. The chain joins TRBV3-1 to TRBJ1-1; D is undetermined. The CDR3 spans 13 residues. Trimming cost V 1 base and J 10 bases, with 13 bases left between them. Per the germline V gene, CDR1 is LGHDT and CDR2 is YNNKEL (reference sequence). CDR3 coding DNA: TGTGCCAGCAGCCAAGTTGGTGGAACGGGAGCTTTCTTT. It specifies CASSQVGGTGAFF.

This clonotype was found many times. The V and J genes are TRBV11-2 and TRBJ2-7; TRBD1 agrees at 11 bases. The CDR3 runs to 19 residues. Trimming at V came to 1 base and at J to 1 base, leaving 12 bases not matched to a gene. CDR1 SGHAT and CDR2 FQNNGV come from the germline V gene. The CDR3 DNA is TGTGCCAGCAGCTTAGGACATTCTCGGACAGGGGGCTATTCCTACGAGCAGTACTTC. Its translation is CASSLGHSRTGGYSYEQYF.